This passage covers 8 T cell receptor beta chains from one sample sequenced in a study of blood T cells in healthy people across ages. Next came a second PCR, run for about 7 to 12 cycles, which used a sample-barcoded 5' primer along with a J-beta primer mix. From the 5' RACE reads, TCRdb called clonotypes with MiXCR, one entry per CDR3 protein. Among under 950,000 distinct CDR3 sequences listed, 22% were seen once. Sequences were obtained from blood. Receptors were obtained from a man in his 70s in good health.

The chain combines TRBV12-3 or TRBV12-4 with TRBJ1-1; D is perhaps TRBD1 (5 bases). The V gene lost 7 bases and the J gene lost 3 bases, with 18 bases spanning the gap. The CDR3 has 15 residues. CDR3 residues: CASITRVPGDTEAFF. CDR3 bases: TGTGCCAGCATTACCAGGGTTCCGGGGGACACTGAAGCTTTCTTT.

This clonotype was observed a few times. The genes are TRBV10-3 and TRBJ2-7; maybe TRBD2 (6 bases). The CDR3 has 13 amino acids. Germline-derived CDR1 and CDR2 are ENHRY and SYGVKD. V lost 10 bases, J lost 6 bases, and 19 bases lay in between. The CDR3, as DNA: TGTGCCACGGGGCTTGGACAAGCGGGCGAGCAGTACTTC. Protein product: CATGLGQAGEQYF.

The chain carries TRBV5-1 and TRBJ1-6, with 8 bases that match TRBD1. The germline V gene has CDR1 SGHRS and CDR2 YFSETQ. This CDR3 contains 17 residues. With V trimmed by 2 bases and J by 6 bases, 10 bases remained unmatched. Written as DNA, the CDR3 is TGCGCCAGCAGCTTCGCCGGGCAGGGGGCGGGTAATTCACCCCTCCACTTT. It encodes CASSFAGQGAGNSPLHF. Looking up the rest from reference TRBV5-1 and TRBJ1-6 gives the full variable domain: KAGVTQTPRYLIKTRGQQVTLSCSPISGHRSVSWYQQTPGQGLQFLFEYFSETQRNKGNFPGRFSGRQFSNSRSEMNVSTLELGDSALYLCASSFAGQGAGNSPLHFGNGTRLTVT.

In its sample, this clonotype was seen a few times. The genes are TRBV28 and TRBJ2-4, with a weak D call TRBD2 (6 bases). Deletions cut 4 bases from V and 8 bases from J, with 18 bases between. The CDR3 runs 15 residues. Germline V gene sequence: CDR1 MDHEN, CDR2 SYDVKM. CDR3 nucleotide sequence: TGTGCCAGCAGTTCACTCACCGGGACTGGGGACATTCAGTACTTC. Its translation is CASSSLTGTGDIQYF.

This clonotype was found a few times. V and J are TRBV3-1 and TRBJ2-7; no firm D call. Germline V CDR1 and CDR2: LGHDT, YNNKEL (reference sequence). V lost 1 base to trimming and J lost 3 bases, with 16 bases between them. CDR3 length: 16 residues. The CDR3 reads CASSQALGYLVYEQYF. In DNA form, the CDR3 reads TGTGCCAGCAGCCAAGCTCTCGGGTATTTAGTCTACGAGCAGTACTTC.

As concerns this clonotype: The conserved closing phenylalanine or tryptophan is absent in this CDR3, likely reflecting a read error. The chain carries TRBV6-4 and TRBJ2-2; no reliable D call. The CDR3 totals 11 residues. Deletions cut 10 bases from V and 9 bases from J, with 12 bases between. Germline V gene sequence: CDR1 MRHNA, CDR2 SNTAGT. The CDR3 DNA reads TGTGCCATCATAAGCGCTCGGGAGCTGTTTTTA. Protein product: CAIISARELFL.

There are a few counts of this clonotype. V gene TRBV5-1 combines with J gene TRBJ1-5; D perhaps matches TRBD1 (5 bases). V lost 3 bases and J 2 bases, leaving 12 bases between the germline ends. This CDR3 region has 15 residues. CDR1 SGHRS and CDR2 YFSETQ come from the germline V gene. As DNA, the CDR3 is TGCGCCAGCAGCTGGGGGGTCGGCGGCAATCAGCCCCAGCATTTT. Residues: CASSWGVGGNQPQHF.

The chain links TRBV10-1 to TRBJ2-4; 8 bases agree with TRBD1. The length of the CDR3 is 17 residues. The germline V gene encodes CDR1 WNHNN and CDR2 SYGVQD (reference sequence). Germline trimming cut 3 bases from V and 1 base from J; bases unmatched to any gene: 8. The CDR3 spells CASSESPGGHAKNIQYF. CDR3 nucleotides: TGCGCCAGCAGTGAATCCCCAGGGGGCCACGCCAAAAACATTCAGTACTTC.